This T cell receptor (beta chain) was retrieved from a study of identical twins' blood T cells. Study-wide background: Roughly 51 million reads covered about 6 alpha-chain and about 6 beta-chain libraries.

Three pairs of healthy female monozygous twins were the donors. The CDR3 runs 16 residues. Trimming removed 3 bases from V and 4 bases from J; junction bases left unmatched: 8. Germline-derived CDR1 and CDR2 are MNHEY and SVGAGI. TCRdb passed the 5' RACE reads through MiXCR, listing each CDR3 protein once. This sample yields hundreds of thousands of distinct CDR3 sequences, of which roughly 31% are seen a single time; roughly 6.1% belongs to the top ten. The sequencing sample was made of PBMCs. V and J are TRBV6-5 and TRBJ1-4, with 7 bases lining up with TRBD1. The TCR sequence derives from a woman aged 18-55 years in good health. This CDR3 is CASSYSRTGLNEKLFF. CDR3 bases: TGTGCCAGCAGTTATTCCCGGACAGGCCTTAATGAAAAACTGTTTTTT.